This TCR beta chain was retrieved from a study of T-cell reconstitution after alpha-beta-depleted transplantation in children. This clonotype was seen many times. V was trimmed by 6 bases and J by 7 bases, leaving 15 bases between them. The CDR3 consists of 13 residues. Germline CDR1 is DFQATT and CDR2 is SNEGSKA (reference sequence). Preparation of the TCRbeta library used unique molecular identifiers. TCRdb reanalysed the PCR reads using MiXCR and keeps one entry per CDR3 protein. Here the sample spans around 200,000 distinct CDR3 sequences, 8.5% to 10% being singletons. The chain couples TRBV20-1 to TRBJ2-2, with D possibly being TRBD2 (6 bases). This sample comprised PBMCs from the stem cell graft donor, obtained from the stem cell graft. This TCR was sampled from a human donor who donated a stem cell graft to a child with acute lymphoblastic leukemia. This CDR3 reads CSAPGETVGELFF. The CDR3 nucleotides read TGCAGTGCCCCGGGGGAGACAGTCGGGGAGCTGTTTTTT.